The 14 T cell receptor beta chains below come from one sample, sequenced in a study of blood T cell repertoires in COVID-19. Libraries were prepared by immunoSEQ multiplex PCR; TCRdb keeps only in-frame clonotypes and omits some of them. The table lists tens of thousands of clones, around 79% of them singletons. Material: peripheral blood. These receptors were collected from a human donor with active or convalescent COVID-19. The donor label of this sample is uncertain.

CDR3 residues: CASSFGGSDTQYF. The DNA of the CDR3 is TGTGCCAGCAGTTTCGGGGGATCAGATACGCAGTATTTT. This sequence joins TRBV27 and TRBJ2-3; tentatively, D is TRBD2 (6 bases). Germline CDR1 MNHEY, CDR2 SMNVEV (reference sequence). Trimming stripped 3 bases from V and 4 bases from J, with 8 bases between. CDR3 length: 13 residues.

This sequence joins TRBV27 and TRBJ1-6, with unresolved D. The V end lost 8 bases, the J end lost 10 bases, and 12 bases lay between the germline ends. Germline loops: CDR1 MNHEY, CDR2 SMNVEV (reference sequence). The CDR3 is 12 residues long. CDR3 coding DNA: TGTGCCAGCTCGTTTAAAGCGTCACCCCTCCACTTT. It encodes CASSFKASPLHF.

The V gene is TRBV5-1, the J gene TRBJ2-5, with 7 bases lining up with TRBD1. The germline V gene encodes CDR1 SGHRS and CDR2 YFSETQ. The CDR3 covers 14 residues. V shed 4 bases and J 2 bases; nucleotides not matched to a gene: 5. The CDR3 loop is CASSPGQAQETQYF. CDR3 DNA sequence: TGCGCCAGCAGCCCCGGACAGGCGCAAGAGACCCAGTACTTC.

V usage is TRBV2 and J usage is TRBJ1-1; no clear D gene. Deletions cut 5 bases from V and 4 bases from J, with 11 bases between. The germline gives CDR1 SNHLY, CDR2 FYNNEI. CDR3 length: 13 residues. In nucleotides, the CDR3 is TGTGCCAGCAGTCCCCTACCGGGCACTGAAGCTTTCTTT. This translates into CASSPLPGTEAFF. Drawing the rest from reference TRBV2 and TRBJ1-1, the complete variable domain is EPEVTQTPSHQVTQMGQEVILRCVPISNHLYFYWYRQILGQKVEFLVSFYNNEISEKSEIFDDQFSVERPDGSNFTLKIRSTKLEDSAMYFCASSPLPGTEAFFGQGTRLTVV.

The CDR3 loop reads CASTTRGGVEKLFF. The CDR3 DNA is TGTGCCAGCACTACAAGGGGTGGTGTTGAAAAACTGTTTTTT. This rearrangement joins TRBV27 to TRBJ1-4; D might be TRBD1 (5 bases). Trimming took off 7 bases at V and 7 bases at J, with 16 bases between the two ends. This CDR3 comprises 14 residues. Germline assignment: CDR1 MNHEY and CDR2 SMNVEV (reference sequence).

This chain uses TRBV27 with TRBJ2-3; D unresolved. CDR1 is MNHEY and CDR2 is SMNVEV in the germline V gene (reference sequence). The CDR3 length is 14 residues. V lost 3 bases to trimming and J lost 6 bases, with 13 bases between them. The DNA of the CDR3 is TGTGCCAGCAGTTTTAGGCGGCCCCGGGATACGCAGTATTTT. This codes for CASSFRRPRDTQYF.

This clone has a single count. The chain recombines TRBV3-1 (or the pseudogene TRBV3-2) with TRBJ2-1; D is undetermined. The CDR3 extends over 13 amino acids. Trimming removed 1 base from V and 6 bases from J, with 7 bases in between. Germline loops: CDR1 LGHDT, CDR2 YNNKEL (reference sequence). The CDR3 DNA sequence: TGTGCCAGCAGCCAAGTCACTGCCAATGAGCAGTTCTTC. This encodes CASSQVTANEQFF.

The V and J genes are TRBV11-3 and TRBJ2-2; possible D gene TRBD1, 6 bases. Germline loops: CDR1 SGHNT, CDR2 YENEEA. V lost 1 base and J lost 5, with 14 bases in between. The CDR3 runs 16 residues. The CDR3 spells CASSLGAGVRTGELFF. CDR3 sequence (DNA): TGTGCCAGCAGCTTAGGGGCAGGGGTGAGGACCGGGGAGCTGTTTTTT. The full variable domain, completed using reference TRBV11-3 and TRBJ2-2, is EAGVVQSPRYKIIEKKQPVAFWCNPISGHNTLYWYLQNLGQGPELLIRYENEEAVDDSQLPKDRFSAERLKGVDSTLKIQPAELGDSAVYLCASSLGAGVRTGELFFGEGSRLTVL.

This rearrangement joins TRBV12-3 or TRBV12-4 to TRBJ1-2; D gene unclear. V lost 7 bases and J lost 7, with 16 bases in between. There are 13 residues in the CDR3. The CDR3 sequence is CASTREGAGGYTF. Written as DNA, the CDR3 is TGTGCCAGCACACGAGAGGGAGCCGGTGGCTACACCTTC.

CDR3 nucleotides: TGTGCCAGCAGCTTAGTTGTCCAGACCGGGGAGCTGTTTTTT. This gives the protein CASSLVVQTGELFF. The chain is built from TRBV11-1 and TRBJ2-2; unclear D gene. The CDR3 has 14 residues. CDR1 and CDR2 (germline): SGHAT, FQDESV (reference sequence). Trimming shortened V by 1 base and J by 5 bases, and 8 bases separated the two germline ends.

V and J are TRBV30 and TRBJ2-5; the match to TRBD2 covers 8 bases. Germline CDR1 is GTSNPN and CDR2 is SVGIG (reference sequence). Losses at the gene ends were 8 bases for V and 1 base for J; bases not matched to a gene: 6. This CDR3 contains 13 residues. The CDR3 DNA reads as TGTGCCGGGACTAGAGCCCCCCAAGAGACCCAGTACTTC. Protein: CAGTRAPQETQYF.

The chain couples TRBV6-5 to TRBJ1-2, with D unclear. CDR1 and CDR2 from the germline V gene are MNHEY and SVGAGI. The V end lost 4 bases, the J end lost 5 bases, and 20 bases lay between the germline ends. This CDR3 has 16 amino acids. The CDR3 spells CASSSSRARRRYGYTF. DNA for the CDR3: TGTGCCAGCAGTTCTTCTAGGGCCCGGAGGCGGTATGGCTACACCTTC.

This rearrangement joins TRBV7-2 to TRBJ1-4, with D perhaps TRBD1 (5 bases). This CDR3 spans 15 amino acids. Trimming shortened V by 5 bases and J by 8 bases, and 18 bases separated the two germline ends. In germline, CDR1 is SGHTA, CDR2 FQGNSA. In DNA form, the CDR3 reads TGTGCCAGCAGCATTCCAGGGAGGTCGAAAGAAAAACTGTTTTTT. This translates into CASSIPGRSKEKLFF.

The rearrangement joins TRBV19 to TRBJ1-4, with unresolved D. The CDR3 is made up of 12 amino acids. CDR1 LNHDA and CDR2 SQIVND come from the germline V gene (reference sequence). Trimming removed 5 bases from V and 6 bases from J, with 7 bases in between. The CDR3 reads CASSGLHEKLFF. The CDR3 coding sequence is TGTGCCAGTAGTGGACTCCATGAAAAACTGTTTTTT.